The rows below give T cell receptor beta chains drawn from one sample of a study of T cell repertoires in cytomegalovirus infection. Each CDR3 protein is one row after TCRdb ran MiXCR on the reads. The table includes some 920,000 distinct CDR3 sequences, around 31% detected once. These receptors' antigens are unknown. Source: cultured CD8+ T cells from PBMCs, taken from culture after CMV antigen stimulation. The receptors come from a human donor in good health (CMV status not recorded). Some clones in this sample may be carry-over from other donors' samples. CDR3s include the opening cysteine and the closing phenylalanine or tryptophan.

v_call: TRBV7-6
j_call: TRBJ2-3
cdr3_aa: CANSHRLAGGSDTQYF

v_call: TRBV28
j_call: TRBJ1-5
cdr3_aa: CASSRQGFGNQPQHF

v_call: TRBV7-6
j_call: TRBJ2-5
cdr3_aa: CASSQSGGAETQYF

v_call: TRBV12-5
j_call: TRBJ2-6
cdr3_aa: CASGKPGTGGTGANVLTF

v_call: TRBV19
j_call: TRBJ2-1
cdr3_aa: CASSLPDVNEQFF

v_call: TRBV6-5
j_call: TRBJ1-1
cdr3_aa: CASSYSKLNTEAYF

v_call: TRBV4-2
j_call: TRBJ1-4
cdr3_aa: CASSPRVDGLRDEKLFF

v_call: TRBV5-4
j_call: TRBJ1-1
cdr3_aa: CASSLIDSGLPNTEAFF

v_call: TRBV7-9
j_call: TRBJ2-2
cdr3_aa: CASSPRTGERDTGELFF

v_call: TRBV5-1
j_call: TRBJ2-7
cdr3_aa: CASKGGFEQYF

v_call: TRBV4-3
j_call: TRBJ2-5
cdr3_aa: CASSQDPLSGQIVETQYF

v_call: TRBV29-1
j_call: TRBJ1-2
cdr3_aa: CSVPNRDGYTF

v_call: TRBV18
j_call: TRBJ1-4
cdr3_aa: CASSQYKHSANEKLFF

v_call: TRBV20-1
j_call: TRBJ1-2
cdr3_aa: CSASSGQGFYGYTF

v_call: TRBV6-2/TRBV6-3
j_call: TRBJ2-1
cdr3_aa: CASSWGRARVVYNEQFF

v_call: TRBV7-6
j_call: TRBJ2-7
cdr3_aa: CASSGGTGGAGEQYF

v_call: TRBV10-2
j_call: TRBJ1-4
cdr3_aa: CASKGAGRSNEKLFF

v_call: TRBV19
j_call: TRBJ2-1
cdr3_aa: CASSPAYRVNSYNEQFF

v_call: TRBV12-3/TRBV12-4
j_call: TRBJ2-3
cdr3_aa: CASSFVAGEADTQYF

v_call: TRBV6-1
j_call: TRBJ1-2
cdr3_aa: CASSEWARGPNYGYTF

v_call: TRBV19
j_call: TRBJ1-5
cdr3_aa: CASSIMDRANQPQHF

v_call: TRBV7-9
j_call: TRBJ1-1
cdr3_aa: CASSSDRGRTEAFF

v_call: TRBV7-9
j_call: TRBJ1-1
cdr3_aa: CASSLSFWGVQNTEAFF